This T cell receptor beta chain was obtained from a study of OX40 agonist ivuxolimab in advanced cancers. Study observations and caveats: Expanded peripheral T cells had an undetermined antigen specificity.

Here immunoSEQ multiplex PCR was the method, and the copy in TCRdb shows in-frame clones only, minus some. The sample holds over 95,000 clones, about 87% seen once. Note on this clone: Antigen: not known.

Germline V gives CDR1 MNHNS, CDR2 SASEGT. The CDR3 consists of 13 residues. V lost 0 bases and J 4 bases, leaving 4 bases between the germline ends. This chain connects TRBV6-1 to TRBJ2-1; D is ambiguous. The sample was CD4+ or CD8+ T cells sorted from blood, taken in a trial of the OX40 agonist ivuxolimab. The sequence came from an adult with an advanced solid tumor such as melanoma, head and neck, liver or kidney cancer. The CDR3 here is CASSEASYNEQFF. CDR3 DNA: TGTGCCAGCAGTGAAGCTAGTTACAATGAGCAGTTCTTC.